These T cell receptor beta chains were read from a single sample in a study of long-term antiretroviral therapy in people with HIV. Assay used: immunoSEQ multiplex PCR; TCRdb lists only in-frame clones, some missing. The sample includes about 5,600 clones, around 78% of them seen just once. Source: unsorted PBMCs, taken 1.8 years before starting antiretroviral therapy. All receptors come from a man aged 35 to 55 with HIV. Both conserved end residues are part of each CDR3. Each record gives: V gene, clone size, D gene, CDR3 length, J gene, CDR3 protein, CDR3 DNA. The D gene is left open where the match is weak. Clone sizes are given selectively: once, few, many, or a class where the clone is expanded.

>TRBV28|-|-|16|TRBJ1-1
CASSLPQWGAHGEAFF
TGTGCCAGCAGTTTACCCCAATGGGGGGCTCATGGTGAAGCTTTCTTT
>TRBV18|-|TRBD2|16|TRBJ2-3
CASSKPGLANTDTQYF
TGTGCCAGCTCAAAGCCGGGACTAGCGAACACAGATACGCAGTATTTT
>TRBV11-2|-|TRBD2|16|TRBJ2-7
CASSDGLAGNSYEQYF
TGTGCCAGCAGCGACGGACTAGCGGGAAACTCCTACGAGCAGTACTTC
>TRBV11-3|-|-|15|TRBJ2-1
CASSQGPDLYNEQFF
TGTGCCAGCAGCCAGGGACCAGACCTCTACAATGAGCAGTTCTTC
>TRBV6-4|-|-|15|TRBJ2-2
CASKEQTGPTGELFF
TGTGCCAGCAAGGAACAAACCGGGCCGACCGGGGAGCTGTTTTTT
>TRBV29-1|-|TRBD1|17|TRBJ2-7
CSVELFSDRVGFFEQYF
TGCAGCGTTGAATTATTCTCCGACAGGGTTGGTTTCTTCGAGCAGTACTTC
>TRBV29-1|once|TRBD2|16|TRBJ2-1
CSVPRTSGTTFNEQFF
TGCAGCGTTCCCCGGACTAGCGGAACAACTTTCAATGAGCAGTTCTTC
>TRBV5-8|-|-|16|TRBJ2-7
CASSPSLGGVGNEQYF
TGTGCCAGCAGCCCTTCCCTGGGGGGCGTCGGCAACGAGCAGTACTTC
>TRBV7-8|-|TRBD1|14|TRBJ1-1
CASSFQGVDTEAFF
TGTGCCAGCAGCTTCCAGGGGGTTGACACTGAAGCTTTCTTT
>TRBV6-6|-|-|11|TRBJ2-7
CASSSGFGQYF
TGTGCCAGCAGTTCGGGGTTTGGGCAGTACTTC
>TRBV29-1|-|TRBD1|15|TRBJ2-3
CSVVGQAVRTDTQYF
TGCAGCGTTGTAGGACAGGCGGTCCGCACAGATACGCAGTATTTT
>TRBV14|-|TRBD2|16|TRBJ2-1
CASSQGGGWVDNEQFF
TGTGCCAGCAGCCAAGGGGGGGGATGGGTTGACAATGAGCAGTTCTTC
>TRBV4-2|once|-|15|TRBJ2-1
CASSQVEGSAGEQFF
TGTGCCAGCAGCCAAGTTGAAGGGAGCGCAGGTGAGCAGTTCTTC